What follows is one TCR beta chain and its context. Study processing details: Using reference gene primer amplification, nucleated cell counts were estimated. Assay: immunoSEQ multiplex PCR; the TCRdb copy retains only in-frame clones and omits some. V and J calls and clone size are those listed in that table; D and trimming were worked out from the DNA. The data contain about 340,000 clones, around nine tenths of them seen just once; the ten biggest clones take up about 7.3%. The junction had 6 bases not matched to a gene; V was cut back by 4 bases and J by 1 base. From germline, CDR1 is WSHSY and CDR2 SAAADI. The CDR3 sequence is 16 residues long. The record originates from a study of blood T cell repertoires in COVID-19. The overall study: Acute and convalescent COVID-19 specimens originated in the United States, Italy and Spain.

The sequenced material came from peripheral blood. The sequence derives from a woman aged 70-85 years with COVID-19, enrolled during active disease. The J gene is TRBJ1-5, the V gene TRBV10-2; 8 positions match TRBD1. The CDR3 sequence is CASSVQGAWSNQPQHF. The CDR3 nucleotides are TGCGCCAGCAGTGTCCAGGGGGCGTGGAGCAATCAGCCCCAGCATTTT.